One and the same sample provided the 8 T cell receptor beta chains below, sequenced in a study of blood T cells in healthy people across ages. Next came a second PCR, run for about 7 to 12 cycles, which used a sample-barcoded 5' primer along with a J-beta primer mix. MiXCR, run by TCRdb on the 5' RACE reads, gives a single entry per CDR3 protein. The sample consists of about 800,000 distinct CDR3 sequences, roughly 60% of them appearing once. Sequencing was carried out using blood. These receptors all stem from a man younger than 40 in good health.

The gene calls are TRBV9 and TRBJ2-7; 7 nucleotides line up with TRBD2. The germline V gene has CDR1 SGDLS and CDR2 YYNGEE. The CDR3 length is 16 residues. The trim removed 4 bases at V and 3 bases at J, leaving 13 bases unmatched. For the CDR3, the DNA is TGTGCCAGCAGCCCAACCCATCGGCGGGAGCACTACGAGCAGTACTTC. Protein: CASSPTHRREHYEQYF. Full variable domain (remainder filled in from reference TRBV9 and TRBJ2-7): DSGVTQTPKHLITATGQRVTLRCSPRSGDLSVYWYQQSLDQGLQFLIQYYNGEERAKGNILERFSAQQFPDLHSELNLSSLELGDSALYFCASSPTHRREHYEQYFGPGTRLTVT.

The chain joins TRBV20-1 to TRBJ2-4, with 8 bases that match TRBD2. The DNA end is more similar to TRBJ2-7, so the J call may be wrong. The germline V gene has CDR1 DFQATT and CDR2 SNEGSKA (reference sequence). The CDR3 has 14 residues. CDR3 nucleotides: TGCAGTGCTAGAGTTGGGCGCGGGGGGTACGAGCAGTACTTC. It yields the protein CSARVGRGGYEQYF.

The chain recombines TRBV5-1 with TRBJ2-1, with 7 bases aligning to TRBD2. TRBJ2-7 matches the DNA end more closely, so the J call is doubtful. The CDR3 runs 16 residues. Germline CDR1 and CDR2: SGHRS and YFSETQ. CDR3 nucleotide sequence: TGCGCCAGCAGCTCCCGAGTAGGGAGGGCCTACAATGAGCAGTACTTC. It codes for CASSSRVGRAYNEQYF.

This clonotype was recorded once. This chain joins TRBV24-1 and TRBJ2-3; tentatively, D is TRBD2 (5 bases). Trimming took 1 base from V and 6 from J, leaving 13 bases between them. CDR1 KGHDR and CDR2 SFDVKD come from the germline V gene. The CDR3 is 15 residues long. In DNA form, the CDR3 reads TGTGCCACCAGTGATTTTGTAGCCGGGGAGGATACGCAGTATTTT. Protein: CATSDFVAGEDTQYF.

The chain couples TRBV28 to TRBJ2-1; 7 nucleotides line up with TRBD2. Germline CDR1 MDHEN, CDR2 SYDVKM. The CDR3 consists of 14 residues. V was clipped by 6 bases and J by 5 bases; unmatched bases: 7. The CDR3 coding sequence is TGTGCCAGCAGGAGAGCGGGATCCGACAATGAGCAGTTCTTC. Translation gives CASRRAGSDNEQFF.

The chain has TRBV20-1 and TRBJ2-7; possibly TRBD2 for D (5 bases). Between the trimmed V and J ends, which lost 3 bases and 7 bases, there was a span of 19 bases. The CDR3 runs 14 residues. The germline gives CDR1 DFQATT, CDR2 SNEGSKA (reference sequence). The CDR3 bases are TGCAGTGCTAGTAGACCCCCAGCCGGGAATGAGCAGTACTTC. Translation: CSASRPPAGNEQYF.

CDR3 loop: CASSYRGTGQETQYF. DNA of the CDR3: TGTGCCAGCAGTTACCGCGGGACAGGCCAAGAGACCCAGTACTTC. The rearrangement joins TRBV6-6 to TRBJ2-5; TRBD1 matches at 8 bases. Unmatched junction bases numbered 3, after V lost 2 bases and J lost 1 base. The CDR3 runs 15 residues. Germline CDR1 MNHNY, CDR2 SVGAGI (reference sequence).

The V gene is TRBV24-1, the J gene TRBJ2-3; D might be TRBD1 (5 bases). This CDR3 has 15 amino acids. Germline loops: CDR1 KGHDR, CDR2 SFDVKD. Between the trimmed V and J ends, which lost 3 bases and 8 bases, there was a span of 17 bases. CDR3 sequence (DNA): TGTGCCACCAGTGATGCCAGGGAAGGTTTGGGTACGCAGTATTTT. Its translation: CATSDAREGLGTQYF.